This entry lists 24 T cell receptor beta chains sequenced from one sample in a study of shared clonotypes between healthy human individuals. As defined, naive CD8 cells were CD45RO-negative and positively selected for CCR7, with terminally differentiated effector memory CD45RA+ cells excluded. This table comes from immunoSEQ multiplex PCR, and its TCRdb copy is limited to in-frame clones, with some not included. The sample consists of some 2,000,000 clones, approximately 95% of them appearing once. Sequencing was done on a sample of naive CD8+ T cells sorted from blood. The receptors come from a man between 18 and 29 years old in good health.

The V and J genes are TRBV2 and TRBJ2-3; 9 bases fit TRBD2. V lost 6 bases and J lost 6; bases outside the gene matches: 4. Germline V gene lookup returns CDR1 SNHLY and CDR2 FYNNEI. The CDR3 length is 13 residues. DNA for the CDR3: TGTGCCAGCAGAGCGGGGGGCGCGGATACGCAGTATTTT. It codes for CASRAGGADTQYF.

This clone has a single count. The DNA of the CDR3 is TGTGCCAGCAGTGAACAGGGTAGGGGTGAGCAGTTCTTC. Translation gives CASSEQGRGEQFF. This chain uses TRBV25-1 with TRBJ2-1; maybe TRBD1 (5 bases). Germline V gene lookup returns CDR1 MGHDK and CDR2 SYGVNS. CDR3 length: 13 residues. Trimming removed 2 bases from V and 9 bases from J, with 11 bases in between.

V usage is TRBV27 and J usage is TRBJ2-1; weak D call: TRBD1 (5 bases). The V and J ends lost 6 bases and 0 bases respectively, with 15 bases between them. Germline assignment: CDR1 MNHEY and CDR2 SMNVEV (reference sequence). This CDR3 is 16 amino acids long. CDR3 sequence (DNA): TGTGCCAGCAGGGGGCTTGGGATAAGCTCCTACAATGAGCAGTTCTTC. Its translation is CASRGLGISSYNEQFF.

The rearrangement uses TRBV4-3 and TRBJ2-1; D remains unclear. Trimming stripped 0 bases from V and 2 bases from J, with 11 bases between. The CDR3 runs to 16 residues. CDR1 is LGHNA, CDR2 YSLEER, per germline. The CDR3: CASSQDQERPYNEQFF. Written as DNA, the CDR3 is TGCGCCAGCAGCCAAGATCAGGAACGGCCCTACAATGAGCAGTTCTTC.

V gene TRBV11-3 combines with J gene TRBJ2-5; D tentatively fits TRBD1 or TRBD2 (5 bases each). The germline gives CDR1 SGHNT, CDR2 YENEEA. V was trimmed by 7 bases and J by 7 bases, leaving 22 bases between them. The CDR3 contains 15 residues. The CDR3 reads CASNLASIRGWTQYF. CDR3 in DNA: TGTGCCAGCAACCTAGCATCGATAAGGGGTTGGACCCAGTACTTC.

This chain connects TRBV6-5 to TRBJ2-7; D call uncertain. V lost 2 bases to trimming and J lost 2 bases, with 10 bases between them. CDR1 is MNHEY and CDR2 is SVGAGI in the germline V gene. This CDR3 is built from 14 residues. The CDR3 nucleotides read TGTGCCAGCAGTTACGATGTAGGGCCCTACGAGCAGTACTTC. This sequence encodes CASSYDVGPYEQYF.

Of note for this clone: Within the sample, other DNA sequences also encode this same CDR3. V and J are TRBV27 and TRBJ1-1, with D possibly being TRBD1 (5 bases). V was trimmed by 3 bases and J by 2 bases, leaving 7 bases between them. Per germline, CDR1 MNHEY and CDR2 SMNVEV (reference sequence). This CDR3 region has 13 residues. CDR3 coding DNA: TGTGCCAGCAGTTTTGGGGCAAACACTGAAGCTTTCTTT. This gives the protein CASSFGANTEAFF.

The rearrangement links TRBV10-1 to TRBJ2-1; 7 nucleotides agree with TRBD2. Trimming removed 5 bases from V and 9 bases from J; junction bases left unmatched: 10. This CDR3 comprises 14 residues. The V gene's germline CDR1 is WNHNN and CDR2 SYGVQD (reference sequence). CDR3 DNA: TGCGCCAGCAGTAATAAACTAGCGTATGGTGAGCAGTTCTTC. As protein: CASSNKLAYGEQFF.

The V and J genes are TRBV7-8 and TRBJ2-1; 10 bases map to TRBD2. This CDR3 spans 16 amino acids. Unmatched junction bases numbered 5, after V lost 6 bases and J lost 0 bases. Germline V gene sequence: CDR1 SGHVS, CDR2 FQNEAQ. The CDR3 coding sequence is TGTGCCAGCAGTCTAGCGGGAGCATCCTCCTACAATGAGCAGTTCTTC. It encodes CASSLAGASSYNEQFF.

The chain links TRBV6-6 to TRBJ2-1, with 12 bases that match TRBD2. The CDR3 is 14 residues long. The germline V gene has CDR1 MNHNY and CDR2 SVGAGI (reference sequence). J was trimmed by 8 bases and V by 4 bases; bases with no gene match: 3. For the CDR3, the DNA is TGTGCCAGCAGTTGGACTAGCGGGATAGATGAGCAGTTCTTC. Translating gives CASSWTSGIDEQFF.

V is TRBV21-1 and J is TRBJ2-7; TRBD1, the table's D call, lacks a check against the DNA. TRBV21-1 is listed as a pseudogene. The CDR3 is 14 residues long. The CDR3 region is CASSAPWDSEEQYF. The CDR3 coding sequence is TGTGCCAGCAGCGCGCCCTGGGACAGCGAAGAGCAGTACTTC.

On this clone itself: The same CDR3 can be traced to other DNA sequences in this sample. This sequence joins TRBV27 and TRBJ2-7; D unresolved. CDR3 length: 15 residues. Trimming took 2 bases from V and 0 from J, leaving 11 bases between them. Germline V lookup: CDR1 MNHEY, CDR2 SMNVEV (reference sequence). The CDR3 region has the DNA TGTGCCAGCAGTTTAAAGGGAAGGAGCTCCTACGAGCAGTACTTC. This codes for CASSLKGRSSYEQYF.

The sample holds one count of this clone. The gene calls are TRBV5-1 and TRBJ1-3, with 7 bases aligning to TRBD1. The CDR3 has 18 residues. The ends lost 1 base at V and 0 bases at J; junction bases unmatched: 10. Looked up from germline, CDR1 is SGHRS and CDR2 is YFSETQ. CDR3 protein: CASSLSETGRFSGNTIYF. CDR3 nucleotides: TGCGCCAGCAGCTTGTCGGAGACAGGGAGGTTCTCTGGAAACACCATATATTTT.

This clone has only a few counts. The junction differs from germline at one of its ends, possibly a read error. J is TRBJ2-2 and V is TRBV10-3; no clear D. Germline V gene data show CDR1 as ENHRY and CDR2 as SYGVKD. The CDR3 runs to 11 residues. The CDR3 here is CAIGYTEELFF. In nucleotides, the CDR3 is TGTGCCATCGGATACACCGAGGAGCTGTTTTTT.

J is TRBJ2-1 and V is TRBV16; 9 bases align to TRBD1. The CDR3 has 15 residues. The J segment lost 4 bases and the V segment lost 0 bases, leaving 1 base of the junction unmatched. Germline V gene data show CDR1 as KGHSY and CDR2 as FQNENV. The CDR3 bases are TGTGCCAGCAGCCAATCGACAGGGGGGTACAATGAGCAGTTCTTC. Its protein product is CASSQSTGGYNEQFF.

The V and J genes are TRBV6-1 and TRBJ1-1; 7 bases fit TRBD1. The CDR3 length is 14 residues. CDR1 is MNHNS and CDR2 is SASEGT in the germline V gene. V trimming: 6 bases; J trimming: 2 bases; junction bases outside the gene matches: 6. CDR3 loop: CASRRGQSNTEAFF. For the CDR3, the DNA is TGTGCCAGCAGAAGGGGACAGTCAAACACTGAAGCTTTCTTT.

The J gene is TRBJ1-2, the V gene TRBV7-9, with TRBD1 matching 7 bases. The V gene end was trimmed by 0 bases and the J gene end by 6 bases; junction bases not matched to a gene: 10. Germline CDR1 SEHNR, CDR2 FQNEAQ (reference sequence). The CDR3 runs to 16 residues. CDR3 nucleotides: TGTGCCAGCAGCTTAGCGCGACAGGGAGGAACGCATGGCTACACCTTC. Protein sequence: CASSLARQGGTHGYTF. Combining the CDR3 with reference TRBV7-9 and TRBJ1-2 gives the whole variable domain DTGVSQNPRHKITKRGQNVTFRCDPISEHNRLYWYRQTLGQGPEFLTYFQNEAQLEKSRLLSDRFSAERPKGSFSTLEIQRTEQGDSAMYLCASSLARQGGTHGYTFGSGTRLTVV.

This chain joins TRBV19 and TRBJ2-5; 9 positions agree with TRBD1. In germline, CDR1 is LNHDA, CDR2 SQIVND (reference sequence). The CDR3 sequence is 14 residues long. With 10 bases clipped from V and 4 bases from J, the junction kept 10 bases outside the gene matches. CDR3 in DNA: TGTGCCACCCGTAGACAGGGGGTATCAGAGACCCAGTACTTC. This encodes CATRRQGVSETQYF.

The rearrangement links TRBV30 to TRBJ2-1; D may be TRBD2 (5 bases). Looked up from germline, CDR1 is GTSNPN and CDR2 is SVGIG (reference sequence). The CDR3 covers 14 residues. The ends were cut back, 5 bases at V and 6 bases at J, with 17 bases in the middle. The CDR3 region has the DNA TGTGCCTGGCGCGGGTTCCCCGCCCCCAATGAGCAGTTCTTC. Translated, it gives CAWRGFPAPNEQFF.

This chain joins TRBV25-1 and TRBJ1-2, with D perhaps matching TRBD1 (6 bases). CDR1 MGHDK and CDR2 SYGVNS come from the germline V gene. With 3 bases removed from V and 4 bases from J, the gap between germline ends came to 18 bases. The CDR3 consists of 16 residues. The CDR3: CASSESRDTAGYGYTF. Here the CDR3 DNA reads TGTGCCAGCAGTGAGTCCCGGGACACCGCTGGCTATGGCTACACCTTC.

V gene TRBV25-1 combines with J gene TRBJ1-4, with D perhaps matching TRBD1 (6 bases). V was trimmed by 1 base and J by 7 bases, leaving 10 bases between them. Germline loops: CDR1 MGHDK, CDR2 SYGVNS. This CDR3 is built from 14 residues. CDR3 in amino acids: CASSELQGGEKLFF. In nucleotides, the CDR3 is TGTGCCAGCAGTGAATTACAGGGAGGTGAAAAACTGTTTTTT.

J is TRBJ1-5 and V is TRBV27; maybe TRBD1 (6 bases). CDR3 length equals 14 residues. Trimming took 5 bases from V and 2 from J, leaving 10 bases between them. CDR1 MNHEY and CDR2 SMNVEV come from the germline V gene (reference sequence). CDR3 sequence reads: CASSMAGGNQPQHF. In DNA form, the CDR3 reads TGTGCCAGCAGTATGGCAGGGGGCAATCAGCCCCAGCATTTT.

CDR3: CASSFGSGGGQPQHF. CDR3 sequence (DNA): TGTGCCAGCAGTTTTGGGTCAGGCGGAGGACAGCCCCAGCATTTT. The J gene is TRBJ1-5, the V gene TRBV6-5; D unresolved. Germline CDR1 and CDR2: MNHEY and SVGAGI. The CDR3 totals 15 residues. Trimming removed 4 bases at V and 7 bases at J, with 17 bases between.

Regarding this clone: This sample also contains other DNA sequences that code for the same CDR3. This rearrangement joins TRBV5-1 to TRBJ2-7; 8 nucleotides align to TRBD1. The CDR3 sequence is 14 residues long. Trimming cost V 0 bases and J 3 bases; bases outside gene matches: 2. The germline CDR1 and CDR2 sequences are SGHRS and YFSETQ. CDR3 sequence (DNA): TGCGCCAGCAGCTTGGGAGGACAGGGCTACGAGCAGTACTTC. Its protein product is CASSLGGQGYEQYF.